These 18 T cell receptor beta chains came from one sample sequenced in a study of T cells after somatic rescue of genetic block (dated by TCRdb to 2018 to 2020). The library relied on the immunoSEQ multiplex PCR assay. In TCRdb, the immuneACCESS table is reduced to in-frame sequences with V and J assigned. These tables do not hold every clone; where another copy was compared, an unresolved V gene accounts for under half, and the others remain unexplained. This sample is represented by approximately 78,000 clones; roughly 91% of them were singletons. Approximately 2.7% of the sample is taken by the ten largest. The sample comprised peripheral blood mononuclear cells (PBMCs). These receptors were taken from a man aged 30-40 years.

The chain carries TRBV5-1 and TRBJ2-2; TRBD1 is a possible D gene (5 bases). V was shortened by 6 bases and J by 8 bases, with 11 bases between the two germline ends. Germline V gives CDR1 SGHRS, CDR2 YFSETQ. This CDR3 region has 12 residues. The CDR3 sequence is CASTGAWGELFF. The CDR3, as DNA: TGCGCCAGCACTGGGGCATGGGGGGAGCTGTTTTTT.

The rearrangement links TRBV7-9 to TRBJ2-2, with D uncertain. This CDR3 is 17 amino acids long. Deletions cut 0 bases from V and 1 base from J, with 12 bases between. The V gene's germline CDR1 is SEHNR and CDR2 FQNEAQ (reference sequence). In DNA, the CDR3 is TGTGCCAGCAGCTTAGCGCGGTCAGTTTGGAACACCGGGGAGCTGTTTTTT. This translates into CASSLARSVWNTGELFF. The variable domain in full, completed from reference TRBV7-9 and TRBJ2-2, reads DTGVSQNPRHKITKRGQNVTFRCDPISEHNRLYWYRQTLGQGPEFLTYFQNEAQLEKSRLLSDRFSAERPKGSFSTLEIQRTEQGDSAMYLCASSLARSVWNTGELFFGEGSRLTVL.

This chain links TRBV19 with TRBJ2-1, with 7 bases that match TRBD1. V lost 11 bases and J lost 0; bases outside the gene matches: 7. The CDR3 loop spans 14 amino acids. Germline assignment: CDR1 LNHDA and CDR2 SQIVND (reference sequence). CDR3 nucleotides: TGTGCCTCAACCCGGGACAGCTCCTACAATGAGCAGTTCTTC. Protein: CASTRDSSYNEQFF.

This clone has just one count. The chain has TRBV6-6 and TRBJ2-7, with a possible D match to TRBD1 (6 bases). V lost 10 bases and J lost 3, with 7 bases in between. Germline CDR1 is MNHNY and CDR2 is SVGAGI (reference sequence). The CDR3 has 10 residues. The CDR3 nucleotides read TGTGCCACCAGGGGCTACGAGCAGTACTTC. It is translated as CATRGYEQYF.

The chain has TRBV5-1 and TRBJ2-3; tentatively, D is TRBD2 (8 bases). The CDR3 consists of 16 residues. Trimming removed 4 bases at V and 3 bases at J, with 18 bases between. Germline CDR1 is SGHRS and CDR2 is YFSETQ. CDR3 sequence reads: CASSGREGARTDTQYF. CDR3 nucleotides: TGCGCCAGCAGCGGACGGGAGGGGGCGCGGACAGATACGCAGTATTTT.

This clone was seen a single time. This chain links TRBV4-3 with TRBJ2-2, with D tentatively TRBD2 (6 bases). CDR1 and CDR2 (germline): LGHNA, YSLEER. CDR3 length: 18 residues. V shed 0 bases and J shed 7 bases, with 21 bases lying between them. Written as DNA, the CDR3 is TGCGCCAGCAGCCAAGAACCCCCGGGGAGCGGGTTCTTCGGGGAGCTGTTTTTT. Amino acid sequence: CASSQEPPGSGFFGELFF.

This clone was picked up one time. The chain carries TRBV23-1 and TRBJ1-6, with unresolved D. TRBV23-1 is labeled an ORF, and its function is uncertain. Trimming shortened V by 4 bases and J by 0 bases, and 10 bases separated the two germline ends. The CDR3 contains 16 residues. The CDR3 reads CASSREASSYNSPLHF. The DNA of the CDR3 is TGCGCCAGCAGTCGGGAAGCAAGCTCCTATAATTCACCCCTCCACTTT.

V and J are TRBV4-2 and TRBJ2-6; D may be TRBD1 or TRBD2 (5 bases each). Trimming took off 3 bases at V and 0 bases at J, with 21 bases between the two ends. There are 20 residues in the CDR3. In germline, CDR1 is LGHNA, CDR2 YNFKEQ. CDR3 nucleotide sequence: TGTGCCAGCAGCCAGGTACTGCACGGGACGTATAGCTCTGGGGCCAACGTCCTGACTTTC. Its translation is CASSQVLHGTYSSGANVLTF.

The gene calls are TRBV4-3 and TRBJ2-1, with 11 bases fitting TRBD2. V was pared by 0 bases and J by 5 bases, with 6 bases of the junction left unmatched. The CDR3 sequence is 17 residues long. Germline CDR1 LGHNA, CDR2 YSLEER. The CDR3 DNA reads as TGCGCCAGCAGCCAAGAGGTCGGGACTAGCGGAAACAATGAGCAGTTCTTC. It encodes CASSQEVGTSGNNEQFF.

This clone was picked up one time. V and J are TRBV7-3 and TRBJ1-6; 8 bases align to TRBD1. CDR3 length: 14 residues. Germline CDR1 is SGHTA and CDR2 is FQGTGA. After removal of 5 bases from V and 6 bases from J, the junction contained 3 bases not matched to a gene. CDR3 in DNA: TGTGCCAGCAGCCGGACAGGGTTTAATTCACCCCTCCACTTT. Its translation: CASSRTGFNSPLHF. The entire variable domain, with the rest obtained from reference TRBV7-3 and TRBJ1-6, is as follows: GAGVSQTPSNKVTEKGKYVELRCDPISGHTALYWYRQSLGQGPEFLIYFQGTGAADDSGLPNDRFFAVRPEGSVSTLKIQRTERGDSAVYLCASSRTGFNSPLHFGNGTRLTVT.

The genes are TRBV5-1 and TRBJ1-2, with a possible D match to TRBD1 (5 bases). This CDR3 contains 13 residues. The V gene lost 4 bases and the J gene lost 2 bases, with 9 bases spanning the gap. Germline V gene sequence: CDR1 SGHRS, CDR2 YFSETQ. CDR3 residues: CASSRTQNYGYTF. The CDR3 bases are TGCGCCAGCAGCCGGACACAAAACTATGGCTACACCTTC.

The chain joins TRBV11-2 to TRBJ2-7; 10 nucleotides align to TRBD2. CDR1 is SGHAT, CDR2 FQNNGV, per germline. The CDR3 runs 13 residues. V shed 8 bases and J 6 bases; nucleotides not matched to a gene: 7. CDR3 protein: CASGIGLAAEQYF. Here the CDR3 DNA reads TGTGCCAGCGGAATCGGACTAGCGGCCGAGCAGTACTTC.

The sample holds a few counts of this clone. CDR3 protein: CASSQGSLDEQYF. The CDR3, as DNA: TGTGCCAGCAGCCAAGGGAGTTTGGACGAGCAGTACTTC. The chain uses TRBV5-5 and TRBJ2-7; possibly TRBD2 for D (5 bases). V gave up 4 bases and J gave up 5 bases, with 13 bases separating them. The CDR3 length is 13 residues. The germline gives CDR1 SGHKS, CDR2 YYEKEE (reference sequence).

The V call is TRBV5-1, the J call TRBJ1-1, with D possibly matching TRBD1 (6 bases). The CDR3 runs to 15 residues. Germline values: CDR1 SGHRS, CDR2 YFSETQ. V was shortened by 4 bases and J by 0 bases, with 13 bases between the two germline ends. This CDR3 is CASSAQGNMNTEAFF. CDR3 nucleotides: TGCGCCAGCAGCGCGCAGGGGAACATGAACACTGAAGCTTTCTTT.

V usage is TRBV5-1 and J usage is TRBJ2-2; no clear D. The germline gives CDR1 SGHRS, CDR2 YFSETQ. V was cut by 2 bases and J by 3 bases, with 5 bases left in between. The CDR3 has 13 amino acids. CDR3 amino acids: CASSFRDTGELFF. CDR3 in DNA: TGCGCCAGCAGCTTTAGGGACACCGGGGAGCTGTTTTTT.

The V gene is TRBV19, the J gene TRBJ2-5, with D perhaps matching TRBD2 (5 bases). The V gene lost 1 base and the J gene lost 4 bases, with 13 bases spanning the gap. Germline V gene sequence: CDR1 LNHDA, CDR2 SQIVND (reference sequence). The CDR3 consists of 15 residues. CDR3 region: CASSIGSSVGETQYF. CDR3 nucleotide sequence: TGTGCCAGTAGTATAGGCAGTAGCGTGGGAGAGACCCAGTACTTC.

V usage is TRBV18 and J usage is TRBJ1-1, with D unclear. V was clipped by 3 bases and J by 8 bases, with 13 bases between them. Per the germline V gene, CDR1 is KGHSH and CDR2 is LQKENI. This CDR3 contains 13 residues. The CDR3 DNA follows: TGTGCCAGCTCACCTTCGGACGGGCGAGAAGCTTTCTTT. Amino acids: CASSPSDGREAFF.

The DNA for the CDR3 is TGTGCCAGTAGTCATTACTACGAGCAGTACTTC. Its translation is CASSHYYEQYF. This chain joins TRBV19 and TRBJ2-7; D not resolved. This CDR3 is built from 11 residues. Germline V gene lookup returns CDR1 LNHDA and CDR2 SQIVND (reference sequence). The V and J ends lost 5 bases and 3 bases respectively, with 5 bases between them.